This T cell receptor (beta chain) was recorded in a study of regulatory T cells in long-lasting Graves disease. Overall study context: Persistence in Graves' disease required over 5 years of antithyroid drugs plus positive TSH receptor antibodies. Study-level results: Gene preferences differed: TRBV28, TRBJ1-2, TRBJ2-5 in persistent cases. It was peripheral blood alone, not thyroid tissue, that was studied.

Time point meaning: persistent/refractory GD, antithyroid drugs over 5 years with positive TRAb. Construction of the TCR library relied on RNA isolated from PBMCs. Roughly 8.2 milliliters of peripheral blood were drawn into EDTA tubes. V lost 5 bases, J lost 3 bases, and 17 bases lay in between. Germline values: CDR1 MNHNS, CDR2 SASEGT. The CDR3 runs to 16 residues. Libraries of TCR beta came from iRepertoire HTBI primers plus Arm-PCR of CDR3 regions. TCRdb reprocessed the multiplex PCR reads via MiXCR and lists one record per CDR3 protein. This repertoire shows over 450,000 distinct CDR3 sequences, about a fifth found once; its top ten account for around 7%. Remarks on this clonotype: Antigen specificity is unknown.

Here the sequenced sample was peripheral blood mononuclear cells (PBMCs), taken when the disease was refractory, from a patient treated with antithyroid drugs. This rearrangement joins TRBV6-1 to TRBJ2-1, with D possibly TRBD2 on 6 matching bases. This receptor was taken from a female donor with Graves disease. The CDR3 reads CASSTGTSRDYNEQFF. CDR3 DNA sequence: TGTGCCAGCAGTACCGGGACTTCAAGGGACTACAATGAGCAGTTCTTC.